These 8 T cell receptor beta chains were sequenced from one sample in a study of cytomegalovirus exposure and HLA in healthy donors. Amplification used 60 Vbeta primers and 13 Jbeta primers. The data were produced by immunoSEQ multiplex PCR, yet TCRdb's version contains in-frame clones alone and is incomplete. This sample has approximately 67,000 clones, with around 87% found just once. The sample comprised PBMCs. These receptors were collected from a woman in her twenties or thirties in good health and CMV-seropositive.

This clone has a handful of counts. The gene calls are TRBV7-2 and TRBJ2-7, with 11 bases lining up with TRBD2. The V gene end was trimmed by 5 bases and the J gene end by 0 bases; junction bases not matched to a gene: 3. CDR1 SGHTA and CDR2 FQGNSA come from the germline V gene. The CDR3 has 15 residues. CDR3 bases: TGTGCCAGCAGCAAAGGACTAGCGGGCTCCTACGAGCAGTACTTC. Translated, it gives CASSKGLAGSYEQYF.

V usage is TRBV7-3 and J usage is TRBJ1-6; D may be TRBD1 (5 bases). CDR1 SGHTA and CDR2 FQGTGA come from the germline V gene. The ends were cut back, 1 base at V and 6 bases at J, with 10 bases in the middle. The CDR3 is 15 amino acids. CDR3 sequence: CASSLNRGFNSPLHF. DNA of the CDR3: TGTGCCAGCAGCTTAAACCGGGGGTTTAATTCACCCCTCCACTTT.

The count of this clone is one. The rearrangement joins TRBV7-8 to TRBJ2-5; TRBD2 is a possible D gene (6 bases). This CDR3 spans 17 amino acids. In germline, CDR1 is SGHVS, CDR2 FQNEAQ. The germline V and J ends were trimmed by 2 bases and 5 bases, with 21 bases remaining between them. The CDR3 loop is CASSLQVGSWGDETQYF. CDR3 nucleotide sequence: TGTGCCAGCAGCTTACAGGTTGGGAGTTGGGGGGATGAGACCCAGTACTTC.

This CDR3 reads CASSPNYARANTGELFF. In DNA form, the CDR3 reads TGTGCCAGCAGTCCAAATTACGCGCGGGCGAACACCGGGGAGCTGTTTTTT. The chain carries TRBV27 and TRBJ2-2, with a weak D call TRBD2 (5 bases). V was trimmed by 5 bases and J by 0 bases, leaving 16 bases between them. In germline, CDR1 is MNHEY, CDR2 SMNVEV (reference sequence). The CDR3 is made up of 17 amino acids.

The gene calls are TRBV2 and TRBJ2-3; 8 bases map to TRBD2. This CDR3 region has 14 residues. Germline V gene sequence: CDR1 SNHLY, CDR2 FYNNEI. Trimming cost V 7 bases and J 0 bases; bases outside gene matches: 3. The CDR3 reads CASKLAASTDTQYF. The CDR3 nucleotides read TGTGCCAGCAAACTAGCGGCTAGCACAGATACGCAGTATTTT.

The chain's CDR3 is CASSISSGGSYEQYF. CDR3 DNA: TGTGCCAGTAGTATTTCTAGCGGGGGCTCCTACGAGCAGTACTTC. The chain employs TRBV19 and TRBJ2-7; TRBD2 aligns across 10 bases. Germline CDR1 is LNHDA and CDR2 is SQIVND (reference sequence). After removal of 3 bases from V and 0 bases from J, the junction contained 2 bases not matched to a gene. The CDR3 has 15 amino acids.

The J gene is TRBJ2-3, the V gene TRBV2, with 8 bases that match TRBD1. The V segment lost 4 bases and the J segment 1 base; nucleotides outside the gene matches: 7. The CDR3 extends over 16 amino acids. Germline V lookup: CDR1 SNHLY, CDR2 FYNNEI. The CDR3 coding sequence is TGTGCCAGCAGTGCTTCCCGGGACAGGCGCACAGATACGCAGTATTTT. This sequence encodes CASSASRDRRTDTQYF. Together with reference TRBV2 and TRBJ2-3, the CDR3 gives the full variable domain: EPEVTQTPSHQVTQMGQEVILRCVPISNHLYFYWYRQILGQKVEFLVSFYNNEISEKSEIFDDQFSVERPDGSNFTLKIRSTKLEDSAMYFCASSASRDRRTDTQYFGPGTRLTVL.

The rearrangement links TRBV7-7 to TRBJ2-2, with TRBD2 matching over 9 bases. The CDR3 sequence is 15 residues long. Germline values: CDR1 SSHAT, CDR2 FNYEAQ (reference sequence). With V trimmed by 5 bases and J by 6 bases, 7 bases remained unmatched. Here the CDR3 DNA reads TGTGCCAGCAGCGGGCTAGCGGGATGGGCCGGGGAGCTGTTTTTT. Residues: CASSGLAGWAGELFF.